The 31 T cell receptor beta chains listed next were all sequenced from one sample in a study of blood T cell repertoires in COVID-19. TCRdb's copy holds only in-frame clones and misses some; the assay was immunoSEQ multiplex PCR. The sample includes nearly 70,000 clones, approximately 80% of them seen just once. Sequenced input: peripheral blood. These receptors originate from a woman older than 75 with acute or convalescent COVID-19.

The J gene is TRBJ2-5, the V gene TRBV11-2; perhaps TRBD1 as D (6 bases). V was trimmed by 3 bases and J by 1 base, leaving 12 bases between them. This CDR3 region has 15 residues. CDR1 is SGHAT and CDR2 is FQNNGV in the germline V gene. The CDR3 loop is CASSFSQGRQETQYF. The CDR3 nucleotides are TGTGCCAGCAGCTTTTCACAGGGCCGCCAAGAGACCCAGTACTTC.

The V and J genes are TRBV24-1 and TRBJ2-7; maybe TRBD1 (5 bases). The CDR3 spans 16 residues. Germline CDR1 reads KGHDR; CDR2 reads SFDVKD. The V end was cut by 2 bases, the J end by 4 bases, with 17 bases between. The CDR3 bases are TGTGCCACCAGTGATTCCAGGGTAGGAAGAATATACGAGCAGTACTTC. Protein product: CATSDSRVGRIYEQYF.

The count of this clone is one. The chain uses TRBV7-9 and TRBJ1-2; D possibly corresponds to TRBD1 (6 bases). V lost 4 bases to trimming and J lost 8 bases, with 11 bases between them. Germline assignment: CDR1 SEHNR and CDR2 FQNEAQ (reference sequence). CDR3 length: 12 amino acids. CDR3 region: CASSSQGTGYTF. CDR3 coding DNA: TGTGCCAGCAGCTCACAGGGCACCGGCTACACCTTC. The full variable domain, with the rest looked up from reference TRBV7-9 and TRBJ1-2, is DTGVSQNPRHKITKRGQNVTFRCDPISEHNRLYWYRQTLGQGPEFLTYFQNEAQLEKSRLLSDRFSAERPKGSFSTLEIQRTEQGDSAMYLCASSSQGTGYTFGSGTRLTVV.

The V and J genes are TRBV6-2 or TRBV6-3 and TRBJ2-3; TRBD2 agrees at 7 bases. This CDR3 is built from 14 residues. Germline CDR1 is MNHEY and CDR2 is SVGEGT. Unmatched junction bases numbered 5, after V lost 0 bases and J lost 8 bases. The CDR3 bases are TGTGCCAGCAGTTACTCAGCGGGGCAAGTTACGCAGTATTTT. This translates into CASSYSAGQVTQYF.

The V call is TRBV10-1, the J call TRBJ1-2; TRBD1 matches at 9 bases. This CDR3 has 13 residues. Germline loops: CDR1 WNHNN, CDR2 SYGVQD (reference sequence). J was trimmed by 4 bases and V by 6 bases; bases with no gene match: 3. The CDR3 DNA is TGCGCCAGCAGGTTGACAGGGGGCTATGGCTACACCTTC. This translates into CASRLTGGYGYTF.

This clone was observed a handful of times. CDR3 protein: CASSMGQGARNGYTF. The CDR3 coding sequence is TGTGCCAGCAGCATGGGACAGGGGGCACGTAATGGCTACACCTTC. V gene TRBV5-4 combines with J gene TRBJ1-2; 12 bases agree with TRBD1. This CDR3 is built from 15 residues. After removal of 4 bases from V and 6 bases from J, the junction contained 7 bases not matched to a gene. Germline assignment: CDR1 SGHNT and CDR2 YYREEE (reference sequence).

Points on this clone: Other DNA sequences in this sample translate to the same CDR3. The chain joins TRBV3-1 (or the pseudogene TRBV3-2) to TRBJ2-3; 8 bases align to TRBD2. CDR3 length: 14 amino acids. Germline loops: CDR1 LGHDT, CDR2 YNNKEL (reference sequence). V gave up 1 base and J gave up 9 bases; unmatched junction bases: 6. CDR3 loop: CASSQGTSGSTQYF. The DNA for the CDR3 is TGTGCCAGCAGCCAAGGAACTAGCGGCTCAACGCAGTATTTT.

The chain recombines TRBV11-2 with TRBJ1-1; a weak D match, TRBD1 (5 bases). V lost 5 bases and J lost 0, with 16 bases in between. This CDR3 has 16 residues. In germline, CDR1 is SGHAT, CDR2 FQNNGV. CDR3 sequence reads: CASSPFREGMNTEAFF. DNA of the CDR3: TGTGCCAGCAGCCCATTCCGGGAGGGGATGAACACTGAAGCTTTCTTT.

This chain joins TRBV11-3 and TRBJ1-1, with TRBD1 matching 7 bases. The CDR3 contains 13 residues. Germline loops: CDR1 SGHNT, CDR2 YENEEA. Trimming cost V 5 bases and J 4 bases; bases outside gene matches: 4. CDR3 bases: TGTGCCAGCAGCAACAGGGGCGGCACTGAAGCTTTCTTT. Residues: CASSNRGGTEAFF.

The chain is built from TRBV19 and TRBJ1-5; D perhaps matches TRBD1 (6 bases). The CDR3 runs to 16 residues. Trimming shortened V by 7 bases and J by 2 bases, and 18 bases separated the two germline ends. CDR1 is LNHDA and CDR2 is SQIVND in the germline V gene (reference sequence). The CDR3 loop reads CASNPGQVRGNQPQHF. The CDR3 DNA follows: TGTGCCAGTAATCCGGGACAAGTAAGGGGCAATCAGCCCCAGCATTTT.

The chain employs TRBV7-2 and TRBJ1-5; D possibly corresponds to TRBD1 (5 bases). V was trimmed by 3 bases and J by 3 bases, leaving 12 bases between them. This CDR3 contains 15 residues. CDR1 SGHTA and CDR2 FQGNSA come from the germline V gene. Written as DNA, the CDR3 is TGTGCCAGCAGCTTGTTGCAGGGCGACAATCAGCCCCAGCATTTT. It specifies CASSLLQGDNQPQHF.

This clone was seen a few times. The chain employs TRBV5-6 and TRBJ1-1, with no clear D. V was shortened by 1 base and J by 2 bases, with 9 bases between the two germline ends. The germline V gene encodes CDR1 SGHDT and CDR2 YYEEEE. CDR3 length equals 14 residues. The CDR3 loop reads CASSLFGDNTEAFF. The CDR3, as DNA: TGTGCCAGCAGCTTGTTTGGAGACAACACTGAAGCTTTCTTT.

V is TRBV6-5 and J is TRBJ1-1, with 11 bases lining up with TRBD1. The CDR3 contains 15 residues. Germline-derived CDR1 and CDR2 are MNHEY and SVGAGI. Germline trimming cut 5 bases from V and 4 bases from J; bases unmatched to any gene: 6. This chain's CDR3 is CASSPRDRGATEAFF. CDR3 DNA: TGTGCCAGCAGTCCCCGGGACAGGGGGGCCACTGAAGCTTTCTTT.

This chain connects TRBV27 to TRBJ2-6, with D possibly TRBD1 on 6 matching bases. Trimming took off 6 bases at V and 1 base at J, with 19 bases between the two ends. The CDR3 extends over 18 amino acids. From germline, CDR1 is MNHEY and CDR2 SMNVEV (reference sequence). The CDR3 here is CASSEWDKLQSGANVLTF. In DNA form, the CDR3 reads TGTGCCAGCAGCGAATGGGACAAACTTCAATCTGGGGCCAACGTCCTGACTTTC.

The gene calls are TRBV5-1 and TRBJ2-1; tentatively, D is TRBD1 (6 bases). V gave up 4 bases and J gave up 4 bases, with 9 bases separating them. The germline CDR1 and CDR2 sequences are SGHRS and YFSETQ. This CDR3 has 13 amino acids. The DNA of the CDR3 is TGCGCCAGCAGCCCGGACAGATACAATGAGCAGTTCTTC. Translating it yields CASSPDRYNEQFF.

The genes are TRBV25-1 and TRBJ1-4; unclear D gene. The CDR3 has 16 amino acids. Deletions cut 4 bases from V and 0 bases from J, with 12 bases between. CDR1 is MGHDK, CDR2 SYGVNS, per germline. The CDR3 protein is CASSATRQATNEKLFF. The CDR3 bases are TGTGCCAGCAGTGCTACCCGACAAGCAACTAATGAAAAACTGTTTTTT. The full variable domain, its missing parts supplied by reference TRBV25-1 and TRBJ1-4, is EADIYQTPRYLVIGTGKKITLECSQTMGHDKMYWYQQDPGMELHLIHYSYGVNSTEKGDLSSESTVSRIRTEHFPLTLESARPSHTSQYLCASSATRQATNEKLFFGSGTQLSVL.

This chain joins TRBV18 and TRBJ1-5; TRBD1 is a possible D gene (6 bases). Germline-derived CDR1 and CDR2 are KGHSH and LQKENI. This CDR3 comprises 16 residues. Trimming left V 3 bases short and J 0 bases short, with 12 bases between. CDR3 nucleotide sequence: TGTGCCAGCTCACCGGGCAGGGGCGGTAGCAATCAGCCCCAGCATTTT. Translating gives CASSPGRGGSNQPQHF.

The chain couples TRBV6-5 to TRBJ1-6; 8 positions match TRBD1. V was clipped by 5 bases and J by 6 bases; unmatched bases: 6. Germline CDR1 reads MNHEY; CDR2 reads SVGAGI. The CDR3 loop spans 15 amino acids. The CDR3 DNA reads TGTGCCAGCAGTAACACTGGACAGGGTAATTCACCCCTCCACTTT. This encodes CASSNTGQGNSPLHF.

This rearrangement joins TRBV10-1 to TRBJ2-1; TRBD2 aligns across 13 bases. Germline V gives CDR1 WNHNN, CDR2 SYGVQD (reference sequence). CDR3 length: 14 residues. V shed 6 bases and J 9 bases; nucleotides not matched to a gene: 5. CDR3 sequence: CASSSGTSGAEQFF. In DNA form, the CDR3 reads TGCGCCAGCAGCTCTGGGACTAGCGGGGCTGAGCAGTTCTTC.

As regards this clone: At the DNA level, this CDR3 is encoded by other sequences in the same sample as well. J is TRBJ2-3 and V is TRBV9; the D is unclear. The V end lost 0 bases, the J end lost 1 base, and 3 bases lay between the germline ends. The CDR3 is 13 amino acids. Germline CDR1 SGDLS, CDR2 YYNGEE. CDR3 sequence (DNA): TGTGCCAGCAGCGTAGCTGGCACAGATACGCAGTATTTT. It is translated as CASSVAGTDTQYF.

The chain joins TRBV11-2 to TRBJ2-1, with 14 bases lining up with TRBD2. The CDR3 covers 16 residues. CDR1 is SGHAT and CDR2 is FQNNGV in the germline V gene. Trimming cost V 5 bases and J 5 bases; bases outside gene matches: 5. The CDR3 sequence: CASSTGLAGGHNEQFF. DNA for the CDR3: TGTGCCAGCAGCACCGGACTAGCGGGGGGACACAATGAGCAGTTCTTC.

This clone was seen a single time. The chain carries TRBV7-6 and TRBJ2-7; 8 bases match TRBD1. Trimming removed 3 bases from V and 6 bases from J; junction bases left unmatched: 7. This CDR3 contains 14 residues. Germline CDR1 and CDR2: SGHVS and FNYEAQ. The CDR3 coding sequence is TGTGCCAGCAGCTTCGCTGACAGGGGAGGCGAGCAGTACTTC. Amino acids: CASSFADRGGEQYF.

The CDR3 loop reads CASSQGGGRNTEAFF. The CDR3 DNA follows: TGTGCCAGCAGTCAGGGGGGCGGACGGAACACTGAAGCTTTCTTT. The gene calls are TRBV28 and TRBJ1-1; the match to TRBD1 covers 7 bases. J gave up 1 base and V 5 bases, and 7 bases lay outside the gene matches. This CDR3 is built from 15 residues. The germline V gene encodes CDR1 MDHEN and CDR2 SYDVKM. Full variable domain (rest looked up from reference TRBV28 and TRBJ1-1): DVKVTQSSRYLVKRTGEKVFLECVQDMDHENMFWYRQDPGLGLRLIYFSYDVKMKEKGDIPEGYSVSREKKERFSLILESASTNQTSMYLCASSQGGGRNTEAFFGQGTRLTVV.

V usage is TRBV7-9 and J usage is TRBJ1-2; no clear D gene. The CDR3 runs to 16 residues. The V and J ends lost 4 bases and 0 bases respectively, with 15 bases between them. CDR1 is SEHNR, CDR2 FQNEAQ, per germline (reference sequence). CDR3 bases: TGTGCCAGCAGCTCCTTTGGAGCGGAGACTAACTATGGCTACACCTTC. It translates to CASSSFGAETNYGYTF.

The chain couples TRBV3-1 (or the pseudogene TRBV3-2) to TRBJ1-4; D gene uncertain. With 1 base removed from V and 8 bases from J, the gap between germline ends came to 8 bases. Looked up from germline, CDR1 is LGHDT and CDR2 is YNNKEL (reference sequence). The CDR3 is 13 amino acids. CDR3 sequence reads: CASSQGDREKLFF. The CDR3 coding sequence is TGTGCCAGCAGCCAAGGAGATCGAGAAAAACTGTTTTTT.

The J gene is TRBJ1-6, the V gene TRBV4-1; D remains ambiguous. V lost 0 bases and J 13 bases, leaving 13 bases between the germline ends. The CDR3 is 14 amino acids. Germline V gives CDR1 MGHRA, CDR2 YSYEKL. DNA for the CDR3: TGCGCCAGCAGCCAAGAATTGGAGGGTACCCCCCTCCACTTT. Residues: CASSQELEGTPLHF.

The chain couples TRBV11-2 to TRBJ2-2; tentative D call: TRBD1 (5 bases). CDR1 and CDR2 from the germline V gene are SGHAT and FQNNGV. This CDR3 has 15 amino acids. Trimming left V 4 bases short and J 2 bases short, with 11 bases between. CDR3 amino acids: CASSSTQGNTGELFF. The DNA of the CDR3 is TGTGCCAGCAGCTCCACCCAGGGAAACACCGGGGAGCTGTTTTTT.

This chain joins TRBV7-6 and TRBJ2-5; 7 positions match TRBD1. Germline values: CDR1 SGHVS, CDR2 FNYEAQ. The CDR3 contains 14 residues. Trimming removed 6 bases from V and 3 bases from J; junction bases left unmatched: 7. The chain's CDR3 is CASSPGTDKETQYF. DNA of the CDR3: TGTGCCAGCAGTCCCGGGACAGATAAAGAGACCCAGTACTTC. The full variable domain, completed using reference TRBV7-6 and TRBJ2-5, is GAGVSQSPRYKVTKRGQDVALRCDPISGHVSLYWYRQALGQGPEFLTYFNYEAQQDKSGLPNDRFSAERPEGSISTLTIQRTEQRDSAMYRCASSPGTDKETQYFGPGTRLLVL.

This chain uses TRBV19 with TRBJ1-1; a possible D gene is TRBD1 (5 bases). V dropped 1 base and J dropped 1 base, with 10 bases sitting between them. Germline-derived CDR1 and CDR2 are LNHDA and SQIVND (reference sequence). The CDR3 consists of 15 residues. Here the CDR3 reads CASSIAAGSNTEAFF. CDR3 bases: TGTGCCAGTAGTATAGCTGCAGGGTCGAACACTGAAGCTTTCTTT.

The V and J genes are TRBV6-5 and TRBJ1-5; perhaps TRBD1 as D (6 bases). Trimming took off 6 bases at V and 1 base at J, with 13 bases between the two ends. The length of the CDR3 is 15 residues. CDR1 and CDR2 from the germline V gene are MNHEY and SVGAGI. The CDR3 reads CASSRTALSNQPQHF. The DNA of the CDR3 is TGTGCCAGCAGCAGGACAGCCTTGAGCAATCAGCCCCAGCATTTT.

This chain links TRBV19 with TRBJ1-3; 8 nucleotides match TRBD1. The CDR3 covers 14 residues. CDR1 and CDR2 (germline): LNHDA, SQIVND (reference sequence). Trimming cost V 7 bases and J 4 bases; bases outside gene matches: 6. The CDR3 DNA follows: TGTGCCAGTAACCCGGACAGGGTCGGAAACACCATATATTTT. Protein sequence: CASNPDRVGNTIYF. Complete variable domain (other parts from reference TRBV19 and TRBJ1-3): DGGITQSPKYLFRKEGQNVTLSCEQNLNHDAMYWYRQDPGQGLRLIYYSQIVNDFQKGDIAEGYSVSREKKESFPLTVTSAQKNPTAFYLCASNPDRVGNTIYFGEGSWLTVV.